The following is a T cell receptor beta chain sequence with its context. The sample comes from a study of technical replicates of blood from a handful of donors. The data were produced by immunoSEQ multiplex PCR, yet TCRdb's version contains in-frame clones alone and is incomplete. The data contain some 49,000 clones, approximately 90% of them singletons. This clonotype was sampled from a human donor in good health. Some clones in this sample may be carry-over from other donors' samples. Sequencing was performed on PBMCs.

The CDR3 protein is CASSPREAGELFF. CDR3 DNA: TGCGCCAGCAGCCCCCGGGAGGCCGGGGAGCTGTTTTTT. V gene TRBV5-1 combines with J gene TRBJ2-2, with 7 bases that match TRBD2. Germline CDR1 reads SGHRS; CDR2 reads YFSETQ. V lost 4 bases, J lost 6 bases, and 3 bases stayed unmatched. The CDR3 is 13 amino acids.